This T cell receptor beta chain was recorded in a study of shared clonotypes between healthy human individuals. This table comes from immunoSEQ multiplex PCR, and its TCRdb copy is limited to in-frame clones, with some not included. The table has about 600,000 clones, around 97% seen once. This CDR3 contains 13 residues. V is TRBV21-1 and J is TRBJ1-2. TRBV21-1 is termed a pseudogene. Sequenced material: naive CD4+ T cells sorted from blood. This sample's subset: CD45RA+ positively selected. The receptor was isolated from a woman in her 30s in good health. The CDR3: CASSIMGGIGYTF. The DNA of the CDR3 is TGTGCCAGCAGCATCATGGGAGGGATTGGCTACACCTTC.